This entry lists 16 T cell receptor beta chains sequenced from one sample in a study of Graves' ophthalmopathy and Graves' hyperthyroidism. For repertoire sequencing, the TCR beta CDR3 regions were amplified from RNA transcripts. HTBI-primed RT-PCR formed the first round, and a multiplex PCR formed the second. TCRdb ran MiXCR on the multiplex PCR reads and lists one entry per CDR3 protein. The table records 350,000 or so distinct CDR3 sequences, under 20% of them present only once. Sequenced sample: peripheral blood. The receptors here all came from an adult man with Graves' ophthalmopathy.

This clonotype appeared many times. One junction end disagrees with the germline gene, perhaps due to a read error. CDR3 bases: TGTGCCAGCAGCCAAGAGGACAGCAAGCAGCCCCAGCATTTT. Translating gives CASSQEDSKQPQHF. The rearrangement joins TRBV3-1 to TRBJ1-5, with D possibly being TRBD1 (6 bases). The CDR3 is 14 residues long. CDR1 and CDR2 from the germline V gene are LGHDT and YNNKEL (reference sequence). Based on the CDR3 plus reference TRBV3-1 and TRBJ1-5, the full variable domain is DTAVSQTPKYLVTQMGNDKSIKCEQNLGHDTMYWYKQDSKKFLKIMFSYNNKELIINETVPNRFSPKSPDKAHLNLHINSLELGDSAVYFCASSQEDSKQPQHFGDGTRLSIL.

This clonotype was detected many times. The CDR3 DNA is TGTGCCAGCAGCCAACGGACCCCCTTTGGGACCCAGTACTTC. The encoded protein is CASSQRTPFGTQYF. The chain links TRBV3-1 to TRBJ2-5, with D unresolved. Between the trimmed V and J ends, which lost 2 bases and 7 bases, there was a span of 14 bases. This CDR3 region has 14 residues. CDR1 is LGHDT, CDR2 YNNKEL, per germline (reference sequence).

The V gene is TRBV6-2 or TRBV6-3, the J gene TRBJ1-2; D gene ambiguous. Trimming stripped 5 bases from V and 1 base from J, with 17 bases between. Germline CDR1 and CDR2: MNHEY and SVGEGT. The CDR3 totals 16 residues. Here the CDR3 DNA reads TGTGCCAGCAGTGGGAGTAGTCCTACAATTAACTATGGCTACACCTTC. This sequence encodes CASSGSSPTINYGYTF.

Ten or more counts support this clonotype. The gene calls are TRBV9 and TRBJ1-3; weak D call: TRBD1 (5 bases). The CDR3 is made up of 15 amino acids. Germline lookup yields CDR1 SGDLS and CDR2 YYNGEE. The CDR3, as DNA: TGTGCAGATCTATCACGGGGGGGCTCTGGAAACACCATATATTTT. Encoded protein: CADLSRGGSGNTIYF.

The CDR3 spells CASSLQYCGNVFLYEQYF. CDR3 DNA: TGTGCCAGCAGCTTGCAGTATTGCGGGAACGTGTTCCTCTACGAGCAGTACTTC. The chain links TRBV7-3 to TRBJ2-7, with a weak D call TRBD2 (6 bases). The length of the CDR3 is 18 residues. V lost 3 bases to trimming and J lost 3 bases, with 24 bases between them. Germline V gives CDR1 SGHTA, CDR2 FQGTGA.

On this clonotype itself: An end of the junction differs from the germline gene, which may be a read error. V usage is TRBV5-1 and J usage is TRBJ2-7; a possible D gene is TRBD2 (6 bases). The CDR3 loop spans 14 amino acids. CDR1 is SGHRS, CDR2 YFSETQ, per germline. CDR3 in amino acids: CASSRGAGTYKQYF. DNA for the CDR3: TGCGCCAGCAGCCGTGGGGCGGGAACCTACAAGCAGTACTTC.

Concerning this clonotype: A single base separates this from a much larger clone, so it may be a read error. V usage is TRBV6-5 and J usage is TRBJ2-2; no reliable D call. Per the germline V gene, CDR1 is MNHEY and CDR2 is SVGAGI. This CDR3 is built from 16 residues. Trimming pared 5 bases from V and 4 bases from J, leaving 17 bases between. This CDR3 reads CASSHYLIGVTGELFF. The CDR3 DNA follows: TGTGCCAGCAGTCACTACCTAATTGGTGTCACCGGGGAGCTGTTTTTT.

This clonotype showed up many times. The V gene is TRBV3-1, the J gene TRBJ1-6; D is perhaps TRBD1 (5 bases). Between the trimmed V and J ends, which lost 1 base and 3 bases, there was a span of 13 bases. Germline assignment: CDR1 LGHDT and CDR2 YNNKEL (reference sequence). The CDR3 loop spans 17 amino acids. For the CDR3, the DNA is TGTGCCAGCAGCCAAGTCCAGGGATTGGGCTATAATTCACCCCTCCACTTT. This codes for CASSQVQGLGYNSPLHF.

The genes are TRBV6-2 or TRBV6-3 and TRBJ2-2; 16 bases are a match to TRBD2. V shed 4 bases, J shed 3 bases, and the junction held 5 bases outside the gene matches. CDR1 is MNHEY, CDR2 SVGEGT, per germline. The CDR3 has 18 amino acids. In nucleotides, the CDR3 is TGTGCCAGCAGTTCCCCGGGACTAGCGGGAGGGGACACCGGGGAGCTGTTTTTT. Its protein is CASSSPGLAGGDTGELFF.

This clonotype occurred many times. The chain's CDR3 is CASSRIRGLTEAFF. The CDR3 bases are TGTGCCAGCAGCAGGATAAGGGGGTTGACTGAAGCTTTCTTT. The V and J genes are TRBV6-1 and TRBJ1-1, with D possibly matching TRBD1 (6 bases). V dropped 6 bases and J dropped 5 bases, with 16 bases sitting between them. The CDR3 loop spans 14 amino acids. From germline, CDR1 is MNHNS and CDR2 SASEGT.

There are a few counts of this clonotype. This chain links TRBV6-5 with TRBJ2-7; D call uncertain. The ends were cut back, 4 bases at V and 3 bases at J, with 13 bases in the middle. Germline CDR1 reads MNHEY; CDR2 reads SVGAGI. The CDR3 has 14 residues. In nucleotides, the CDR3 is TGTGCCAGCAGTTTGACCCCCCTGGGCTACGAGCAGTACTTC. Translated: CASSLTPLGYEQYF.

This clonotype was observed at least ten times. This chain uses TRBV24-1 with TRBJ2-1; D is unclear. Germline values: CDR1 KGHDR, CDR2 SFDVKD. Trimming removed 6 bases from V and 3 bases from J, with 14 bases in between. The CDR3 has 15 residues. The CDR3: CATSTRDKIYNEQFF. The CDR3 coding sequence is TGTGCCACCAGTACGCGTGACAAAATCTACAATGAGCAGTTCTTC.

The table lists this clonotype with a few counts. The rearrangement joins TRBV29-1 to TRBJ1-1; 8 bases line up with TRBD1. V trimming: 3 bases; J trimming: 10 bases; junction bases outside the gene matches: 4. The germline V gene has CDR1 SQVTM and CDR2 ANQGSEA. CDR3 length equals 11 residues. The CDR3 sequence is CSVERDRGAFF. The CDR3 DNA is TGCAGCGTTGAGCGCGACAGGGGAGCTTTCTTT.

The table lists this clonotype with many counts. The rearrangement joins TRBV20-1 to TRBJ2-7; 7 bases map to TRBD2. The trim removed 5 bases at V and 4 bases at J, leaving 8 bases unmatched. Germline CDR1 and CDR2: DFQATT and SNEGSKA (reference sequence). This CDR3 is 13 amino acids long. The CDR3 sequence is CSAGGRGVYEQYF. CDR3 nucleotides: TGCAGTGCTGGGGGACGGGGGGTATACGAGCAGTACTTC.

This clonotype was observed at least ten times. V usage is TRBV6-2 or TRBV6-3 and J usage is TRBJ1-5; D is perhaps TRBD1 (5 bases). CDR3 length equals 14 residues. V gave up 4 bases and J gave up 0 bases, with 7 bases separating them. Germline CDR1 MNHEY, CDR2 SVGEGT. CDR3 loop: CASSWGNSNQPQHF. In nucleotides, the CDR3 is TGTGCCAGCAGTTGGGGGAATAGCAATCAGCCCCAGCATTTT.

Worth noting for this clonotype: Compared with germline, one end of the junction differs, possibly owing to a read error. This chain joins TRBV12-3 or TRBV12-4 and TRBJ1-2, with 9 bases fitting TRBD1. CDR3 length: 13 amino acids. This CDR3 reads CASSLGQGYGYIF. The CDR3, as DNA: TGTGCCAGCAGTCTCGGACAGGGGTATGGCTACATCTTC.